Below, 23 T cell receptor beta chains from the same sample are listed, as sequenced in a study of blood T cell repertoires in COVID-19. Method: immunoSEQ multiplex PCR; TCRdb's copy keeps in-frame clones and lacks some. This sample has approximately 38,000 clones, with around 92% found just once. Material for sequencing was peripheral blood. The origin of the receptors is an elderly woman with acute or convalescent COVID-19.

The genes are TRBV5-1 and TRBJ2-3; TRBD2 might be the D (7 bases). Germline CDR1 reads SGHRS; CDR2 reads YFSETQ. This CDR3 spans 15 amino acids. Trimming took off 4 bases at V and 1 base at J, with 13 bases between the two ends. The CDR3 sequence: CASSRGGSGTDTQYF. CDR3 nucleotides: TGCGCCAGCAGCCGCGGGGGCTCTGGCACAGATACGCAGTATTTT.

Only one count was recorded for this clone. CDR3: CASSFTVASNQPQHF. CDR3 coding DNA: TGTGCCAGCAGTTTTACTGTTGCTAGCAATCAGCCCCAGCATTTT. The chain uses TRBV27 and TRBJ1-5; the D is unclear. Germline values: CDR1 MNHEY, CDR2 SMNVEV (reference sequence). CDR3 length equals 15 residues. The V end lost 3 bases, the J end lost 0 bases, and 9 bases lay between the germline ends.

The chain employs TRBV2 and TRBJ1-6, with 10 bases fitting TRBD1. Looked up from germline, CDR1 is SNHLY and CDR2 is FYNNEI. The length of the CDR3 is 15 residues. V shed 6 bases, J shed 7 bases, and the junction held 6 bases outside the gene matches. In DNA form, the CDR3 reads TGTGCCAGCAGCCGGGACAGGGGATCGAATTCACCCCTCCACTTT. This translates into CASSRDRGSNSPLHF. The whole variable domain, filled in from reference TRBV2 and TRBJ1-6, reads EPEVTQTPSHQVTQMGQEVILRCVPISNHLYFYWYRQILGQKVEFLVSFYNNEISEKSEIFDDQFSVERPDGSNFTLKIRSTKLEDSAMYFCASSRDRGSNSPLHFGNGTRLTVT.

This clone was picked up a small number of times. CDR3 nucleotide sequence: TGTGCCAGCAGCTCATATGGACAGGGGGCCTACGAGCAGTACTTC. Its protein product is CASSSYGQGAYEQYF. This chain joins TRBV7-9 and TRBJ2-7, with TRBD1 identical over 10 bases. The V gene's germline CDR1 is SEHNR and CDR2 FQNEAQ (reference sequence). V shed 4 bases and J 2 bases; nucleotides not matched to a gene: 5. The CDR3 is 15 residues long.

This chain joins TRBV3-1 (or the pseudogene TRBV3-2) and TRBJ2-4; D gene ambiguous. The CDR3 runs to 16 residues. V was clipped by 1 base and J by 0 bases, with 10 bases between them. Germline V gene data show CDR1 as LGHDT and CDR2 as YNNKEL (reference sequence). CDR3 residues: CASSQGVPKAKNIQYF. In DNA, the CDR3 is TGTGCCAGCAGCCAAGGAGTTCCCAAAGCCAAAAACATTCAGTACTTC.

The chain is built from TRBV2 and TRBJ2-1; 7 positions match TRBD1. The CDR3 is 16 residues long. Germline-derived CDR1 and CDR2 are SNHLY and FYNNEI. Trimming cost V 1 base and J 8 bases; bases outside gene matches: 11. In DNA, the CDR3 is TGTGCCAGCAGTGAAGAGGGCAGGGGGTGGCGGTATGAGCAGTTCTTC. It is translated as CASSEEGRGWRYEQFF.

The chain has TRBV2 and TRBJ1-1; 7 nucleotides align to TRBD1. Trimming cost V 5 bases and J 1 base; bases outside gene matches: 4. The CDR3 runs to 14 residues. Per germline, CDR1 SNHLY and CDR2 FYNNEI. CDR3 sequence reads: CASSRDRPNTEAFF. In DNA form, the CDR3 reads TGTGCCAGCAGTCGGGACAGACCGAACACTGAAGCTTTCTTT.

V and J are TRBV23-1 and TRBJ2-1; 8 nucleotides align to TRBD2. Being an ORF, TRBV23-1 has a function that is uncertain. J lost 0 bases, V lost 7 bases, and 17 bases had no gene match. This CDR3 is built from 19 residues. The CDR3 coding sequence is TGCGCCAGCATAGCAGCGGGGGTCTGCGATCATAGCTCCTACAATGAGCAGTTCTTC. It encodes CASIAAGVCDHSSYNEQFF.

V gene TRBV5-1 combines with J gene TRBJ1-4, with 10 bases aligning to TRBD1. The J segment lost 6 bases and the V segment lost 1 base, leaving 3 bases of the junction unmatched. The CDR3 extends over 15 amino acids. Germline-derived CDR1 and CDR2 are SGHRS and YFSETQ. CDR3: CASSLLGTGDEKLFF. The DNA of the CDR3 is TGCGCCAGCAGCTTGCTGGGGACAGGGGATGAAAAACTGTTTTTT.

V and J are TRBV12-5 and TRBJ1-6, with 7 bases that match TRBD1. Germline assignment: CDR1 LGHNT and CDR2 FRNRAP. Trimming removed 3 bases from V and 0 bases from J; junction bases left unmatched: 11. CDR3 length equals 19 residues. In DNA, the CDR3 is TGTGCTAGTGGTTTTGACAGGGTATTGTCGAGCTCCTATAATTCACCCCTCCACTTT. It specifies CASGFDRVLSSSYNSPLHF.

This chain links TRBV5-1 with TRBJ1-2, with D tentatively TRBD1 (5 bases). The germline gives CDR1 SGHRS, CDR2 YFSETQ. This CDR3 contains 15 residues. Trimming left V 0 bases short and J 4 bases short, with 13 bases between. The CDR3 DNA follows: TGCGCCAGCAGCTTGGGTTCAGGGCGCGGCTATGGCTACACCTTC. This codes for CASSLGSGRGYGYTF.

This rearrangement joins TRBV25-1 to TRBJ1-1, with 7 positions matching TRBD1. CDR1 is MGHDK and CDR2 is SYGVNS in the germline V gene. Unmatched junction bases numbered 3, after V lost 3 bases and J lost 2 bases. The CDR3 runs 14 residues. CDR3 DNA sequence: TGTGCCAGCAGTGATCGGACAGGCAACACTGAAGCTTTCTTT. Its translation is CASSDRTGNTEAFF.

The chain uses TRBV5-1 and TRBJ2-1; 9 bases are shared with TRBD2. The trim removed 0 bases at V and 6 bases at J, leaving 10 bases unmatched. The germline V gene has CDR1 SGHRS and CDR2 YFSETQ. CDR3 length equals 17 residues. Here the CDR3 DNA reads TGCGCCAGCAGCTTGGTGGGCGGGGGGGCTTATGGCAATGAGCAGTTCTTC. Its translation: CASSLVGGGAYGNEQFF.

V and J are TRBV10-1 and TRBJ1-4, with unresolved D. Germline values: CDR1 WNHNN, CDR2 SYGVQD (reference sequence). There are 14 residues in the CDR3. V lost 0 bases to trimming and J lost 4 bases, with 6 bases between them. The CDR3 spells CASSESTGNEKLFF. The CDR3 nucleotides are TGCGCCAGCAGTGAGTCTACGGGTAATGAAAAACTGTTTTTT.

V usage is TRBV18 and J usage is TRBJ2-1; D might be TRBD2 (5 bases). Trimming cost V 1 base and J 5 bases, with 12 bases left between them. The CDR3 extends over 15 amino acids. Germline V gene sequence: CDR1 KGHSH, CDR2 LQKENI. The CDR3 DNA follows: TGTGCCAGCTCACCACTCGGTGGAGGAAACAATGAGCAGTTCTTC. Translating gives CASSPLGGGNNEQFF.

V gene TRBV5-6 combines with J gene TRBJ1-2; TRBD1 agrees at 10 bases. V shed 5 bases, J shed 6 bases, and the junction held 7 bases outside the gene matches. The CDR3 is made up of 14 amino acids. The germline gives CDR1 SGHDT, CDR2 YYEEEE. The CDR3 loop is CASRRTGGSDGYTF. The CDR3 DNA is TGTGCCAGCAGGAGGACAGGGGGTTCTGATGGCTACACCTTC. Combining the CDR3 with reference TRBV5-6 and TRBJ1-2 gives the whole variable domain DAGVTQSPTHLIKTRGQQVTLRCSPKSGHDTVSWYQQALGQGPQFIFQYYEEEERQRGNFPDRFSGHQFPNYSSELNVNALLLGDSALYLCASRRTGGSDGYTFGSGTRLTVV.

In DNA, the CDR3 is TGTGCCAGCAGCGTAGCTACGGCTAGCGGGGCGACAGATACGCAGTATTTT. It yields the protein CASSVATASGATDTQYF. The chain is built from TRBV9 and TRBJ2-3; TRBD2 agrees at 9 bases. Germline V gene sequence: CDR1 SGDLS, CDR2 YYNGEE. V shed 0 bases, J shed 3 bases, and the junction held 8 bases outside the gene matches. The CDR3 is made up of 17 amino acids.

The chain combines TRBV5-4 with TRBJ1-2; TRBD1 matches 9 bases. Germline CDR1 reads SGHNT; CDR2 reads YYREEE (reference sequence). The CDR3 is 15 amino acids. V was pared by 4 bases and J by 3 bases, with 7 bases of the junction left unmatched. As DNA, the CDR3 is TGTGCCAGCAGCCAAAAGGACAGGGGAGACTATGGCTACACCTTC. This encodes CASSQKDRGDYGYTF.

In DNA, the CDR3 is TGCAGCGTTAACGACAGGGGGACTGAAGCTTTCTTT. It is translated as CSVNDRGTEAFF. The chain joins TRBV29-1 to TRBJ1-1, with 9 bases identical to TRBD1. Losses at the gene ends were 5 bases for V and 5 bases for J; bases not matched to a gene: 3. The CDR3 runs to 12 residues. Germline lookup yields CDR1 SQVTM and CDR2 ANQGSEA.

This clone came up a few times. The V call is TRBV6-6, the J call TRBJ2-7; TRBD2 might be the D (5 bases). Per germline, CDR1 MNHNY and CDR2 SVGAGI (reference sequence). V was shortened by 0 bases and J by 7 bases, with 10 bases between the two germline ends. The CDR3 sequence is 13 residues long. In DNA form, the CDR3 reads TGTGCCAGCAGTTACTCGAACCCGGGAGAGCAGTACTTC. Protein product: CASSYSNPGEQYF.

This clone was observed once. This chain links TRBV7-9 with TRBJ2-2, with TRBD1 matching 7 bases. This CDR3 region has 16 residues. Germline V CDR1 and CDR2: SEHNR, FQNEAQ (reference sequence). Trimming took 2 bases from V and 0 from J; bases not matched to a gene: 3. The CDR3 protein is CASSLKGGTNTGELFF. The CDR3 coding sequence is TGTGCCAGCAGCTTAAAAGGGGGCACGAACACCGGGGAGCTGTTTTTT. The complete variable domain, with remaining parts taken from reference TRBV7-9 and TRBJ2-2, reads DTGVSQNPRHKITKRGQNVTFRCDPISEHNRLYWYRQTLGQGPEFLTYFQNEAQLEKSRLLSDRFSAERPKGSFSTLEIQRTEQGDSAMYLCASSLKGGTNTGELFFGEGSRLTVL.

This clone was detected only once. The chain combines TRBV27 with TRBJ2-5; D uncertain. The CDR3 spans 13 residues. Germline lookup yields CDR1 MNHEY and CDR2 SMNVEV (reference sequence). Deletions cut 3 bases from V and 0 bases from J, with 5 bases between. The CDR3: CASSFSYQETQYF. For the CDR3, the DNA is TGTGCCAGCAGTTTTTCGTACCAAGAGACCCAGTACTTC.

The V and J genes are TRBV6-5 and TRBJ2-2, with 13 bases identical to TRBD2. Germline V CDR1 and CDR2: MNHEY, SVGAGI. The CDR3 covers 15 residues. The V and J ends lost 6 bases and 5 bases, in that order; junction bases with no gene match: 3. CDR3 residues: CASRRGLAGTGELFF. CDR3 bases: TGTGCCAGCAGAAGGGGACTAGCGGGGACCGGGGAGCTGTTTTTT.